A selection of T cell receptor beta chains follows, all from one sample in a study of blood T cell repertoires in COVID-19. TCRdb's table, derived via immunoSEQ multiplex PCR, lists solely in-frame clones and lacks some. The sample holds some 250,000 clones, about nine tenths seen once. The sequencing input was peripheral blood. These receptors came from a young woman with COVID-19, enrolled during active disease. The CDR3 runs from the conserved cysteine through the conserved F or W. Each record gives: J gene, D gene, V gene, clone size, CDR3 protein, CDR3 DNA. A D gene is named only where the DNA matches it firmly. Clone size is not always given. Where it is, it says once, few, many or a class for expanded clones.

J gene: TRBJ2-3
D gene: TRBD2
V gene: TRBV7-2
clone size: once
CDR3 protein: CASSPSSSGGEYLQYF
CDR3 DNA: TGTGCCAGCAGCCCTAGCTCTAGCGGGGGGGAATATCTCCAGTATTTT

J gene: TRBJ2-7
D gene: .
V gene: TRBV5-8
clone size: .
CDR3 protein: CASSLVIMGGEQYF
CDR3 DNA: TGTGCCAGCAGCTTGGTGATAATGGGGGGCGAGCAGTACTTC

J gene: TRBJ1-2
D gene: .
V gene: TRBV18
clone size: .
CDR3 protein: CASSPPGTTGYGYTF
CDR3 DNA: TGTGCCAGCTCACCACCGGGGACAACCGGCTATGGCTACACCTTC

J gene: TRBJ2-2
D gene: .
V gene: TRBV11-2
clone size: .
CDR3 protein: CASSLLGGGPTGELFF
CDR3 DNA: TGTGCCAGCAGCCTCCTAGGGGGGGGCCCCACCGGGGAGCTGTTTTTT

J gene: TRBJ1-6
D gene: .
V gene: TRBV3-1/TRBV3-2
clone size: .
CDR3 protein: CASSRQAHNSPLHF
CDR3 DNA: TGTGCCAGCAGCCGACAGGCTCATAATTCACCCCTCCACTTT

J gene: TRBJ1-3
D gene: TRBD1
V gene: TRBV5-1
clone size: once
CDR3 protein: CASSLGGGDGNTIYF
CDR3 DNA: TGCGCCAGCAGCTTGGGAGGGGGCGACGGAAACACCATATATTTT

J gene: TRBJ2-7
D gene: TRBD2
V gene: TRBV27
clone size: .
CDR3 protein: CASSLFSGGLDEQYF
CDR3 DNA: TGTGCCAGCAGTTTATTTAGCGGGGGGCTGGACGAGCAGTACTTC

J gene: TRBJ2-7
D gene: TRBD1
V gene: TRBV19
clone size: .
CDR3 protein: CASSMGRAGGSYEQYF
CDR3 DNA: TGTGCCAGTAGTATGGGTCGGGCAGGGGGCTCCTACGAGCAGTACTTC

J gene: TRBJ2-7
D gene: TRBD2
V gene: TRBV25-1
clone size: .
CDR3 protein: CASSLAGGPSYEQYF
CDR3 DNA: TGTGCCAGCAGTCTTGCGGGGGGGCCTTCCTACGAGCAGTACTTC

J gene: TRBJ2-5
D gene: .
V gene: TRBV27
clone size: .
CDR3 protein: CASSLRLQETQYF
CDR3 DNA: TGTGCCAGCAGTCTCCGACTACAAGAGACCCAGTACTTC

J gene: TRBJ1-4
D gene: .
V gene: TRBV10-1
clone size: .
CDR3 protein: CASRGQLNEKLFF
CDR3 DNA: TGCGCCAGCAGAGGACAGCTTAATGAAAAACTGTTTTTT

J gene: TRBJ2-3
D gene: TRBD2
V gene: TRBV4-1
clone size: .
CDR3 protein: CASSQPSGTRGTQYF
CDR3 DNA: TGCGCCAGCAGCCAACCTTCCGGGACTAGGGGTACGCAGTATTTT

J gene: TRBJ1-2
D gene: TRBD1
V gene: TRBV7-7
clone size: .
CDR3 protein: CASSSLTGGNYGYTF
CDR3 DNA: TGTGCCAGCAGCTCCCTGACAGGGGGTAACTATGGCTACACCTTC

J gene: TRBJ1-1
D gene: TRBD1
V gene: TRBV29-1
clone size: .
CDR3 protein: CSLWTGSQAFF
CDR3 DNA: TGCAGCCTCTGGACAGGATCCCAAGCTTTCTTT

J gene: TRBJ2-7
D gene: TRBD1
V gene: TRBV7-7
clone size: .
CDR3 protein: CASSEGLGTGGEQYF
CDR3 DNA: TGTGCCAGCAGCGAGGGCCTAGGGACAGGGGGCGAGCAGTACTTC

J gene: TRBJ1-3
D gene: .
V gene: TRBV14
clone size: .
CDR3 protein: CASSQDDPYSGNTIYF
CDR3 DNA: TGTGCCAGCAGCCAAGATGATCCCTACTCTGGAAACACCATATATTTT

J gene: TRBJ2-5
D gene: .
V gene: TRBV14
clone size: .
CDR3 protein: CASSQDEQETQYF
CDR3 DNA: TGTGCCAGCAGCCAAGATGAGCAAGAGACCCAGTACTTC

J gene: TRBJ2-7
D gene: .
V gene: TRBV5-1
clone size: .
CDR3 protein: CASSPEGGDPYEQYF
CDR3 DNA: TGCGCCAGCAGCCCAGAGGGGGGGGACCCCTACGAGCAGTACTTC

J gene: TRBJ1-1
D gene: .
V gene: TRBV6-5
clone size: .
CDR3 protein: CASSYSMPRARAFF
CDR3 DNA: TGTGCCAGCAGTTACTCGATGCCCAGGGCAAGGGCTTTCTTT

J gene: TRBJ1-2
D gene: TRBD1
V gene: TRBV6-1
clone size: .
CDR3 protein: CASSEGQGRGGYTF
CDR3 DNA: TGTGCCAGCAGTGAGGGACAGGGGCGGGGAGGCTACACCTTC

J gene: TRBJ2-6
D gene: .
V gene: TRBV5-1
clone size: .
CDR3 protein: CASSFGDSGANVLTF
CDR3 DNA: TGCGCCAGCAGCTTTGGCGACTCCGGGGCCAACGTCCTGACTTTC

J gene: TRBJ2-5
D gene: TRBD1
V gene: TRBV24-1
clone size: .
CDR3 protein: CATSDSGTVQETQYF
CDR3 DNA: TGTGCCACCAGTGATTCTGGGACAGTTCAAGAGACCCAGTACTTC

J gene: TRBJ2-1
D gene: .
V gene: TRBV19
clone size: .
CDR3 protein: CASSVRVDNEQFF
CDR3 DNA: TGTGCCAGTAGTGTTCGAGTCGACAATGAGCAGTTCTTC

J gene: TRBJ2-2
D gene: TRBD2
V gene: TRBV5-1
clone size: few
CDR3 protein: CASSLEGLARNTGELFF
CDR3 DNA: TGCGCCAGCAGCTTAGAAGGACTAGCGAGGAACACCGGGGAGCTGTTTTTT

J gene: TRBJ2-1
D gene: TRBD2
V gene: TRBV5-4
clone size: .
CDR3 protein: CASSSGLADYNEQFF
CDR3 DNA: TGTGCCAGCAGCTCGGGACTAGCGGACTACAATGAGCAGTTCTTC

J gene: TRBJ1-2
D gene: .
V gene: TRBV5-6
clone size: .
CDR3 protein: CASSNFRQVSDYGYTF
CDR3 DNA: TGTGCCAGCAGCAACTTCAGACAGGTTAGCGACTATGGCTACACCTTC

J gene: TRBJ1-2
D gene: TRBD1
V gene: TRBV6-5
clone size: .
CDR3 protein: CAAPGWDRGYGYTF
CDR3 DNA: TGTGCCGCTCCGGGGTGGGACAGGGGTTATGGCTACACCTTC

J gene: TRBJ2-1
D gene: TRBD1
V gene: TRBV5-4
clone size: .
CDR3 protein: CASSYDRGSYNEQFF
CDR3 DNA: TGTGCCAGCAGCTACGACAGGGGATCCTACAATGAGCAGTTCTTC

J gene: TRBJ2-1
D gene: .
V gene: TRBV13
clone size: .
CDR3 protein: CASSLESSNEQFF
CDR3 DNA: TGTGCCAGCAGCTTAGAGTCTAGCAATGAGCAGTTCTTC

J gene: TRBJ2-1
D gene: TRBD1
V gene: TRBV19
clone size: once
CDR3 protein: CASSAGTGEDEQFF
CDR3 DNA: TGTGCCAGTAGTGCCGGGACAGGGGAGGATGAGCAGTTCTTC

J gene: TRBJ2-2
D gene: .
V gene: TRBV19
clone size: .
CDR3 protein: CASSMRETGELFF
CDR3 DNA: TGTGCCAGTAGTATGCGGGAAACCGGGGAGCTGTTTTTT

J gene: TRBJ2-7
D gene: .
V gene: TRBV30
clone size: .
CDR3 protein: CAWKIQGSSYEQYF
CDR3 DNA: TGTGCCTGGAAGATACAGGGCAGCTCCTACGAGCAGTACTTC

J gene: TRBJ1-5
D gene: .
V gene: TRBV4-2
clone size: .
CDR3 protein: CASSQDHGGPQPQHF
CDR3 DNA: TGTGCCAGCAGCCAAGATCACGGGGGGCCCCAGCCCCAGCATTTT

J gene: TRBJ2-3
D gene: TRBD1
V gene: TRBV2
clone size: .
CDR3 protein: CASSEQGQGEDTQYF
CDR3 DNA: TGTGCCAGCAGTGAACAGGGACAGGGAGAAGATACGCAGTATTTT

J gene: TRBJ2-1
D gene: TRBD1
V gene: TRBV7-9
clone size: few
CDR3 protein: CASSSRDSPYNEQFF
CDR3 DNA: TGTGCCAGCAGCTCTCGGGACAGCCCATACAATGAGCAGTTCTTC

J gene: TRBJ2-3
D gene: .
V gene: TRBV5-4
clone size: .
CDR3 protein: CASSYTGIGGFFTDTQYF
CDR3 DNA: TGTGCCAGCAGCTATACGGGCATAGGGGGTTTCTTCACAGATACGCAGTATTTT

J gene: TRBJ1-1
D gene: .
V gene: TRBV5-1
clone size: .
CDR3 protein: CASSLDEITRAFAEAFF
CDR3 DNA: TGCGCCAGCAGCTTGGATGAAATAACCAGGGCGTTCGCTGAAGCTTTCTTT

J gene: TRBJ1-2
D gene: .
V gene: TRBV5-6
clone size: .
CDR3 protein: CASSLGPNYGYTF
CDR3 DNA: TGTGCCAGCAGCCTAGGTCCTAACTATGGCTACACCTTC

J gene: TRBJ2-1
D gene: TRBD2
V gene: TRBV3-1/TRBV3-2
clone size: once
CDR3 protein: CASSPLAGGPGEQFF
CDR3 DNA: TGTGCCAGCAGCCCACTAGCGGGGGGGCCGGGTGAGCAGTTCTTC

J gene: TRBJ1-2
D gene: .
V gene: TRBV2
clone size: .
CDR3 protein: CASSLTPNYGYTF
CDR3 DNA: TGTGCCAGCAGCCTGACACCTAACTATGGCTACACCTTC

J gene: TRBJ2-1
D gene: .
V gene: TRBV6-5
clone size: .
CDR3 protein: CASTKLPGNEQFF
CDR3 DNA: TGTGCCAGCACCAAACTCCCGGGTAATGAGCAGTTCTTC

J gene: TRBJ2-3
D gene: TRBD2
V gene: TRBV4-2
clone size: .
CDR3 protein: CASSQEVAGGIDTQYF
CDR3 DNA: TGTGCCAGCAGCCAAGAGGTAGCGGGGGGCATAGATACGCAGTATTTT

J gene: TRBJ2-7
D gene: .
V gene: TRBV4-1
clone size: .
CDR3 protein: CASSQARVTPYEQYF
CDR3 DNA: TGCGCCAGCAGCCAAGCCAGGGTGACCCCTTACGAGCAGTACTTC

J gene: TRBJ2-4
D gene: .
V gene: TRBV7-9
clone size: .
CDR3 protein: CASSLDLGGKNIQYF
CDR3 DNA: TGTGCCAGCAGCTTAGATCTGGGAGGCAAAAACATTCAGTACTTC

J gene: TRBJ2-7
D gene: TRBD2
V gene: TRBV4-2
clone size: .
CDR3 protein: CASSEAGGSYEQYF
CDR3 DNA: TGTGCCAGCAGTGAAGCGGGGGGGAGCTACGAGCAGTACTTC

J gene: TRBJ2-7
D gene: TRBD1
V gene: TRBV28
clone size: .
CDR3 protein: CASRFLQGPYEQYF
CDR3 DNA: TGTGCCAGCAGATTCCTACAGGGGCCCTACGAGCAGTACTTC

J gene: TRBJ1-1
D gene: .
V gene: TRBV5-1
clone size: .
CDR3 protein: CASSFGQNTEAFF
CDR3 DNA: TGCGCCAGCAGCTTTGGACAGAACACTGAAGCTTTCTTT

J gene: TRBJ1-1
D gene: .
V gene: TRBV5-5
clone size: few
CDR3 protein: CASSLGHQDTEAFF
CDR3 DNA: TGTGCCAGCAGCTTAGGACATCAAGACACTGAAGCTTTCTTT

J gene: TRBJ2-7
D gene: TRBD1
V gene: TRBV2
clone size: .
CDR3 protein: CASSSAGGYEQYF
CDR3 DNA: TGTGCCAGCAGTTCCGCAGGGGGCTACGAGCAGTACTTC

J gene: TRBJ2-1
D gene: .
V gene: TRBV10-1
clone size: .
CDR3 protein: CASSPRMDLLRGYNEQFF
CDR3 DNA: TGCGCCAGCAGTCCCCGAATGGATCTTCTAAGGGGCTACAATGAGCAGTTCTTC

J gene: TRBJ2-7
D gene: TRBD1
V gene: TRBV6-5
clone size: .
CDR3 protein: CASKLGQGRYEQYF
CDR3 DNA: TGTGCCAGCAAGTTAGGACAGGGGAGGTACGAGCAGTACTTC

J gene: TRBJ1-2
D gene: TRBD1
V gene: TRBV15
clone size: .
CDR3 protein: CATSRGGQGYGYTF
CDR3 DNA: TGTGCCACCAGCAGAGGGGGACAGGGCTATGGCTACACCTTC

J gene: TRBJ2-4
D gene: TRBD1
V gene: TRBV10-2
clone size: .
CDR3 protein: CASRDSGQGRSIQYF
CDR3 DNA: TGCGCCAGCAGGGATAGCGGACAGGGAAGGTCCATTCAGTACTTC